This T cell receptor beta chain derives from a study of shared clonotypes between healthy human individuals. At the level of the study: Contributing individuals were two females and a few males aged 18 to 49.

Whole-study results and caveats: Rarefaction revealed incomplete sorted-subset sequencing despite large depth. Larger estimated richness was generally recorded for naive subsets relative to memory subsets.

Cells designated naive CD8 were CD45RO-negative and were positively selected for CCR7, with terminally differentiated effector memory CD45RA+ cells excluded. This CDR3 has 14 residues. Trimming left V 2 bases short and J 0 bases short, with 9 bases between. The germline gives CDR1 SGHNT, CDR2 YYREEE (reference sequence). As to this clone: The antigen is not known.

Sequencing was performed with immunoSEQ multiplex PCR; in TCRdb, only in-frame clones are kept and a portion is missing. The profile shows about 870,000 clones, 85% to 95% of them singletons. The specimen was naive CD8+ T cells sorted from blood. This receptor was obtained from a young man in good health. The chain recombines TRBV5-4 with TRBJ2-7, with no clear D. CDR3 sequence (DNA): TGTGCCAGCAGCTTTTTAGAGACCTCCTACGAGCAGTACTTC. It translates to CASSFLETSYEQYF.